Included here is one T cell receptor (beta chain) sequence, with context. This sample stems from a study of blood T cell repertoires in COVID-19. Study as a whole: The United States, Italy and Spain provided the acute and convalescent COVID-19 samples.

The CDR3 is 13 amino acids. Trimming took off 4 bases at V and 6 bases at J, with 10 bases between the two ends. CDR1 is LGHDT, CDR2 YNNKEL, per germline (reference sequence). Per the study methods: It was from reference gene primer amplification that nucleated cell counts were estimated. Generated by immunoSEQ multiplex PCR, the TCRdb table keeps only in-frame clones and is missing some. D and trimming were read from the DNA, whereas the V and J calls and clone size are those reported in that table. The top ten hold roughly an eighth of the sample, which has a few hundred thousand clones, around 88% seen once.

Sequenced input: peripheral blood. The chain combines TRBV3-1 (or the pseudogene TRBV3-2) with TRBJ2-1; D remains unclear. This TCR was sampled from a man aged 80 or over with acute or convalescent COVID-19. CDR3 sequence: CASSPRDGNEQFF. CDR3 DNA sequence: TGTGCCAGCAGCCCTAGAGATGGCAATGAGCAGTTCTTC.